The present entry profiles one TCR beta chain with its context. These data are taken from a study of cytomegalovirus exposure and HLA in healthy donors. Germline V CDR1 and CDR2: SGHNT, YYREEE (reference sequence). This CDR3 has 15 residues. V was shortened by 1 base and J by 0 bases, with 8 bases between the two germline ends. It was with 60 Vbeta and 13 Jbeta primers that the PCR ran. TCRdb's table, derived via immunoSEQ multiplex PCR, lists solely in-frame clones and lacks some. The sample has 150,000 to 250,000 clones; over 65% are singletons. The chain carries TRBV5-4 and TRBJ1-3; D gene ambiguous. This sequence was found in a boy aged 2-15 years in good health and CMV-seronegative. Sequenced: PBMCs. CDR3 region: CASSLHGASGNTIYF. The CDR3 DNA reads as TGTGCCAGCAGCTTGCACGGAGCCTCTGGAAACACCATATATTTT.